The 24 T cell receptor beta chains below all came from one sample that was sequenced in a study of PD-1 blockade in classical Hodgkin lymphoma. The data were produced by immunoSEQ multiplex PCR, yet TCRdb's version contains in-frame clones alone and is incomplete. The repertoire has some 12,000 clones, 70% to 85% of them found once; the top ten carry 4.5% to 7%. Each patient experienced a relapse that followed autologous stem cell transplantation, and brentuximab vedotin exposure varied. The sequenced sample was peripheral blood mononuclear cells (PBMCs), obtained before the second cycle of nivolumab. The receptors originated from a human donor with classical Hodgkin lymphoma.

The rearrangement uses TRBV9 and TRBJ2-1; a possible D gene is TRBD1 (6 bases). Germline loops: CDR1 SGDLS, CDR2 YYNGEE. The CDR3 consists of 14 residues. V shed 0 bases and J shed 5 bases, with 9 bases lying between them. CDR3 DNA: TGTGCCAGCAGCGTAGAAGGACAGAACAATGAGCAGTTCTTC. Translation gives CASSVEGQNNEQFF. Supplemented by reference TRBV9 and TRBJ2-1, the full variable domain reads DSGVTQTPKHLITATGQRVTLRCSPRSGDLSVYWYQQSLDQGLQFLIQYYNGEERAKGNILERFSAQQFPDLHSELNLSSLELGDSALYFCASSVEGQNNEQFFGPGTRLTVL.

This clone was found once. The chain links TRBV5-1 to TRBJ2-1; 13 nucleotides line up with TRBD2. CDR1 is SGHRS and CDR2 is YFSETQ in the germline V gene. The CDR3 runs to 16 residues. Losses at the gene ends were 4 bases for V and 3 bases for J; bases not matched to a gene: 4. The CDR3 nucleotides read TGCGCCAGCAGCCTAGGACTAGCGGGAGTCTACAATGAGCAGTTCTTC. This gives the protein CASSLGLAGVYNEQFF. Using reference TRBV5-1 and TRBJ2-1 for the parts outside the CDR3, the full variable domain is KAGVTQTPRYLIKTRGQQVTLSCSPISGHRSVSWYQQTPGQGLQFLFEYFSETQRNKGNFPGRFSGRQFSNSRSEMNVSTLELGDSALYLCASSLGLAGVYNEQFFGPGTRLTVL.

The rearrangement joins TRBV7-3 to TRBJ2-7; D possibly corresponds to TRBD1 (6 bases). CDR3 size: 16 residues. CDR1 SGHTA and CDR2 FQGTGA come from the germline V gene. The V and J ends lost 0 bases and 3 bases respectively, with 15 bases between them. The CDR3 DNA sequence: TGTGCCAGCAGCTTAACAGCGACAGGCGTGATCTACGAGCAGTACTTC. Amino acids: CASSLTATGVIYEQYF.

By frequency in the sample, this clone is large. This chain connects TRBV7-3 to TRBJ2-3; D not certain. V was clipped by 4 bases and J by 0 bases, with 11 bases between them. This CDR3 has 15 amino acids. Germline assignment: CDR1 SGHTA and CDR2 FQGTGA. The CDR3 is CASSWHGPSTDTQYF. The CDR3 coding sequence is TGTGCCAGCAGCTGGCACGGACCAAGCACAGATACGCAGTATTTT.

The chain links TRBV19 to TRBJ2-2; perhaps TRBD1 as D (6 bases). Germline values: CDR1 LNHDA, CDR2 SQIVND (reference sequence). This CDR3 spans 16 amino acids. The V end lost 9 bases, the J end lost 4 bases, and 21 bases lay between the germline ends. The CDR3 DNA reads TGTGCCAGCAACAGGGTAGCCCTTAGTAGCACCGGGGAGCTGTTTTTT. Its protein product is CASNRVALSSTGELFF.

The V call is TRBV4-1, the J call TRBJ2-5, with D possibly TRBD1 on 5 matching bases. V lost 4 bases and J lost 4, with 16 bases in between. The CDR3 covers 15 residues. Germline values: CDR1 MGHRA, CDR2 YSYEKL. CDR3 nucleotides: TGCGCCAGCAGCCTTACCGGCAGGGTAGGAGAGACCCAGTACTTC. This sequence encodes CASSLTGRVGETQYF.

The chain couples TRBV28 to TRBJ2-1, with TRBD1 matching over 7 bases. Germline assignment: CDR1 MDHEN and CDR2 SYDVKM. The CDR3 is 14 amino acids. With V trimmed by 8 bases and J by 4 bases, 8 bases remained unmatched. The CDR3 reads CASYSGTAYNEQFF. The DNA for the CDR3 is TGTGCCAGCTATTCCGGGACAGCTTACAATGAGCAGTTCTTC.

CDR3 DNA: TGCGCCAGCAGCTTGCGTATGGGACCCCCAGATACGCAGTATTTT. This sequence encodes CASSLRMGPPDTQYF. The J gene is TRBJ2-3, the V gene TRBV5-1, with D tentatively TRBD1 or TRBD2 (5 bases each). Germline CDR1 SGHRS, CDR2 YFSETQ. CDR3 length equals 15 residues. V lost 1 base to trimming and J lost 4 bases, with 13 bases between them. Based on the CDR3 plus reference TRBV5-1 and TRBJ2-3, the full variable domain is KAGVTQTPRYLIKTRGQQVTLSCSPISGHRSVSWYQQTPGQGLQFLFEYFSETQRNKGNFPGRFSGRQFSNSRSEMNVSTLELGDSALYLCASSLRMGPPDTQYFGPGTRLTVL.

V and J are TRBV6-1 and TRBJ1-6; weak D call: TRBD1 (6 bases). V shed 6 bases and J shed 10 bases, with 16 bases lying between them. The CDR3 contains 14 residues. Germline V gene lookup returns CDR1 MNHNS and CDR2 SASEGT. The CDR3 protein is CASSSDRLLSPLHF. The CDR3 DNA sequence: TGTGCCAGCAGCTCCGACAGGTTGCTGTCACCCCTCCACTTT.

The chain employs TRBV12-5 and TRBJ2-3; D unclear. CDR1 is LGHNT, CDR2 FRNRAP, per germline. The CDR3 is 12 amino acids. Trimming took 5 bases from V and 10 from J, leaving 13 bases between them. CDR3 region: CASGLPPFPQYF. The CDR3 DNA is TGTGCTAGTGGTCTCCCCCCCTTTCCGCAGTATTTT.

The chain uses TRBV7-2 and TRBJ2-7; D is possibly TRBD1 (6 bases). Germline CDR1 is SGHTA and CDR2 is FQGNSA. Trimming took 3 bases from V and 4 from J, leaving 16 bases between them. The CDR3 length is 15 residues. Here the CDR3 reads CASSLDLTGIYEQYF. CDR3 nucleotides: TGTGCCAGCAGCTTGGACCTGACAGGAATATACGAGCAGTACTTC.

The J gene is TRBJ1-4, the V gene TRBV5-1, with 7 bases identical to TRBD1. Germline values: CDR1 SGHRS, CDR2 YFSETQ. With 3 bases clipped from V and 10 bases from J, the junction kept 6 bases outside the gene matches. The CDR3 consists of 13 residues. This CDR3 reads CASSSDTGVKLFF. CDR3 bases: TGCGCCAGCAGCTCAGATACAGGGGTAAAACTGTTTTTT. The variable domain in full, completed from reference TRBV5-1 and TRBJ1-4, reads KAGVTQTPRYLIKTRGQQVTLSCSPISGHRSVSWYQQTPGQGLQFLFEYFSETQRNKGNFPGRFSGRQFSNSRSEMNVSTLELGDSALYLCASSSDTGVKLFFGSGTQLSVL.

The chain is built from TRBV7-6 and TRBJ1-1; 9 bases are a match to TRBD1. CDR1 and CDR2 from the germline V gene are SGHVS and FNYEAQ. The CDR3 contains 14 residues. V lost 4 bases and J lost 4; bases outside the gene matches: 4. CDR3 in amino acids: CASSSTGGSTEAFF. CDR3 sequence (DNA): TGTGCCAGCAGCTCGACAGGGGGATCCACTGAAGCTTTCTTT.

This clone was detected once. An end of the junction does not agree with germline; a read error may underlie this. The J gene is TRBJ2-5, the V gene TRBV5-1; 12 nucleotides line up with TRBD2. CDR3 length equals 16 residues. Germline CDR1 and CDR2: SGHRS and YFSETQ. The CDR3 loop is CASTLGLAGGQETQYF. The DNA for the CDR3 is TGCGCCAGCACCTTGGGACTAGCGGGCGGGCAGGAGACCCAGTACTTC.

V gene TRBV27 combines with J gene TRBJ2-5; 13 nucleotides match TRBD2. The junction had 2 bases not matched to a gene; V was cut back by 6 bases and J by 4 bases. This CDR3 comprises 14 residues. CDR1 is MNHEY and CDR2 is SMNVEV in the germline V gene (reference sequence). The CDR3 region has the DNA TGTGCCAGCAGACGACTAGCGGGGGGAGAGACCCAGTACTTC. Residues: CASRRLAGGETQYF.

The chain couples TRBV28 to TRBJ1-3; no firm D call. CDR1 is MDHEN and CDR2 is SYDVKM in the germline V gene. The CDR3 runs 13 residues. Trimming removed 4 bases from V and 0 bases from J, with 4 bases in between. The CDR3 region is CASSWLSGNTIYF. As DNA, the CDR3 is TGTGCCAGCAGTTGGCTCTCTGGAAACACCATATATTTT. The complete variable domain, with remaining parts taken from reference TRBV28 and TRBJ1-3, reads DVKVTQSSRYLVKRTGEKVFLECVQDMDHENMFWYRQDPGLGLRLIYFSYDVKMKEKGDIPEGYSVSREKKERFSLILESASTNQTSMYLCASSWLSGNTIYFGEGSWLTVV.

The V and J genes are TRBV14 and TRBJ1-1; perhaps TRBD1 as D (6 bases). CDR3 length equals 14 residues. CDR1 is SGHDN and CDR2 is FVKESK in the germline V gene. The V end lost 3 bases, the J end lost 6 bases, and 14 bases lay between the germline ends. DNA for the CDR3: TGTGCCAGCAGCCAGACAGGTTTGGGCGCTGAAGCTTTCTTT. Its translation: CASSQTGLGAEAFF.

The chain employs TRBV28 and TRBJ2-5, with D perhaps TRBD1 (6 bases). Germline loops: CDR1 MDHEN, CDR2 SYDVKM. CDR3 length: 15 residues. V was clipped by 1 base and J by 2 bases, with 11 bases between them. CDR3 in DNA: TGTGCCAGCAGTTTATCATGGGACATGCAAGAGACCCAGTACTTC. This codes for CASSLSWDMQETQYF.

The V gene is TRBV7-3, the J gene TRBJ2-2; D is uncertain. Trimming took 5 bases from V and 9 from J, leaving 13 bases between them. The length of the CDR3 is 13 residues. Germline values: CDR1 SGHTA, CDR2 FQGTGA. CDR3 coding DNA: TGTGCCAGCAGCCCCGGACCAGGCAGGGAGCTGTTTTTT. Amino acid sequence: CASSPGPGRELFF.

This chain connects TRBV7-3 to TRBJ2-7; D could derive from TRBD1 or TRBD2 (6 bases each). V gave up 8 bases and J gave up 4 bases, with 24 bases separating them. The CDR3 sequence is 16 residues long. Germline CDR1 SGHTA, CDR2 FQGTGA. CDR3 DNA: TGTGCCAGCGAAAACGGGGGCAGGGAGAAGAATTACGAGCAGTACTTC. Translating gives CASENGGREKNYEQYF.

The V gene is TRBV5-4, the J gene TRBJ2-3; TRBD2 matches 8 bases. The ends lost 3 bases at V and 0 bases at J; junction bases unmatched: 3. Germline V lookup: CDR1 SGHNT, CDR2 YYREEE (reference sequence). This CDR3 spans 15 amino acids. For the CDR3, the DNA is TGTGCCAGCAGCTCCCGGACTAGCAGCACAGATACGCAGTATTTT. Amino acids: CASSSRTSSTDTQYF.

This chain connects TRBV5-6 to TRBJ2-2; D unclear. V lost 0 bases, J lost 3 bases, and 9 bases lay in between. In germline, CDR1 is SGHDT, CDR2 YYEEEE. The CDR3 has 15 amino acids. The CDR3 protein is CASSLGVRDTGELFF. The DNA for the CDR3 is TGTGCCAGCAGCTTGGGGGTACGGGACACCGGGGAGCTGTTTTTT.

The V gene is TRBV7-9, the J gene TRBJ2-1; possible D gene TRBD1, 6 bases. The CDR3 has 14 residues. Germline-derived CDR1 and CDR2 are SEHNR and FQNEAQ (reference sequence). Trimming took off 8 bases at V and 3 bases at J, with 14 bases between the two ends. The CDR3 DNA follows: TGTGCCAGCCCCCAGGGGTTAGACTACAATGAGCAGTTCTTC. Translated, it gives CASPQGLDYNEQFF.

This clone turned up a few times. The chain uses TRBV18 and TRBJ1-2; 7 nucleotides match TRBD1. The trim removed 0 bases at V and 7 bases at J, leaving 5 bases unmatched. The CDR3 has 14 amino acids. Per germline, CDR1 KGHSH and CDR2 LQKENI. The CDR3, as DNA: TGTGCCAGCTCACCACCGAAGGGGGCGGTTGGCTACACCTTC. Residues: CASSPPKGAVGYTF. Combining the CDR3 with reference TRBV18 and TRBJ1-2 gives the whole variable domain NAGVMQNPRHLVRRRGQEARLRCSPMKGHSHVYWYRQLPEEGLKFMVYLQKENIIDESGMPKERFSAEFPKEGPSILRIQQVVRGDSAAYFCASSPPKGAVGYTFGSGTRLTVV.